The source of this T cell receptor (beta chain) is a study of blood T cell repertoires in COVID-19. Study information: Both acute and convalescent COVID-19 samples were obtained from the United States, Italy and Spain.

Here immunoSEQ multiplex PCR was the method, and the copy in TCRdb shows in-frame clones only, minus some. The sample carries 350,000 or so clones, roughly 88% recorded once. Patients in Seattle were enrolled during active infection, then followed longitudinally. Trimming removed 0 bases from V and 0 bases from J, with 13 bases in between. The CDR3 sequence is 17 residues long. Germline values: CDR1 MNHNS, CDR2 SASEGT. This clone came up many times. The TCR sequence derives from a woman younger than 45 with COVID-19, enrolled during active disease. The chain carries TRBV6-1 and TRBJ2-3; D remains unclear. Sequencing was carried out using peripheral blood. The CDR3 reads CASSEAHAGRSTDTQYF. The CDR3 DNA sequence: TGTGCCAGCAGTGAAGCGCACGCAGGCCGAAGCACAGATACGCAGTATTTT.